The 20 T cell receptor beta chains given below trace back to one sample, sequenced in a study of cytomegalovirus exposure and HLA in healthy donors (dated by TCRdb to the late 2010s). The receptor library was made with the immunoSEQ multiplex PCR assay. For the multiplex PCR, a mixture combining 60 forward primers for TCR Vbeta segments and 13 reverse primers for TCR Jbeta segments was used. Entries here come from immuneACCESS through TCRdb and include only in-frame sequences with V and J called. Some clones fail to appear in such tables; in the studies checked, an unresolved V gene covers under half of the shortfall, and the cause of the remainder is unknown. This sample is represented by fewer than 200,000 clones; 75% to 90% of them were singletons. The ten largest make up around 5% of the sample. The source material was PBMCs. The source of these receptors is a man aged 30-40 years in good health and CMV-seronegative.

The chain couples TRBV12-5 to TRBJ2-5, with TRBD1 matching over 11 bases. The trim removed 8 bases at V and 5 bases at J, leaving 10 bases unmatched. The V gene's germline CDR1 is LGHNT and CDR2 FRNRAP. The CDR3 length is 15 residues. The CDR3 bases are TGTGCTAGTAGCAGGACAGGGGGCGCGGGGGAGACCCAGTACTTC. Translating it yields CASSRTGGAGETQYF.

The CDR3 nucleotides are TGTGCCAGCAGCTTAGGGCAAGAGCAGTTCTTC. It specifies CASSLGQEQFF. The genes are TRBV7-9 and TRBJ2-1; D call uncertain. There are 11 residues in the CDR3. Germline V CDR1 and CDR2: SEHNR, FQNEAQ (reference sequence). V lost 1 base, J lost 10 bases, and 5 bases lay in between.

This clone turned up a few times. The chain recombines TRBV5-6 with TRBJ2-2; TRBD1 matches 7 bases. Germline V gives CDR1 SGHDT, CDR2 YYEEEE. The trim removed 6 bases at V and 2 bases at J, leaving 4 bases unmatched. The CDR3 is 14 residues long. The chain's CDR3 is CASTGTVNTGELFF. CDR3 nucleotides: TGTGCCAGCACTGGGACAGTTAACACCGGGGAGCTGTTTTTT.

This clone was seen a few times. V usage is TRBV6-1 and J usage is TRBJ1-4, with TRBD1 matching over 8 bases. J lost 8 bases, V lost 6 bases, and 8 bases had no gene match. Germline CDR1 reads MNHNS; CDR2 reads SASEGT. There are 14 residues in the CDR3. CDR3 nucleotide sequence: TGTGCCAGCAGCGATGGGACAGGTGGGGAAAAACTGTTTTTT. This encodes CASSDGTGGEKLFF.

The rearrangement uses TRBV7-2 and TRBJ2-7, with 10 bases aligning to TRBD1. V lost 1 base, J lost 7 bases, and 16 bases stayed unmatched. Germline assignment: CDR1 SGHTA and CDR2 FQGNSA. This CDR3 contains 18 residues. The CDR3 region has the DNA TGTGCCAGCAGCTTAGGGGGGACCAAGGACAGGGGGTTTTGGGAGCAGTACTTC. Protein product: CASSLGGTKDRGFWEQYF.

V is TRBV6-4 and J is TRBJ1-1, with TRBD1 identical over 9 bases. V lost 6 bases, J lost 5 bases, and 7 bases stayed unmatched. Per germline, CDR1 MRHNA and CDR2 SNTAGT. CDR3 length: 14 residues. CDR3 residues: CASSSKTGGTEAFF. The CDR3 DNA is TGTGCCAGCAGCTCTAAGACAGGGGGGACTGAAGCTTTCTTT.

This chain joins TRBV6-5 and TRBJ2-6, with D unresolved. Looked up from germline, CDR1 is MNHEY and CDR2 is SVGAGI. Trimming cost V 6 bases and J 1 base, with 10 bases left between them. The CDR3 loop spans 15 amino acids. DNA for the CDR3: TGTGCCAGCAGCGAAAGGCGGTCTGGGGCCAACGTCCTGACTTTC. Translation: CASSERRSGANVLTF.

V is TRBV28 and J is TRBJ1-6; TRBD1 is a possible D gene (6 bases). The germline V and J ends were trimmed by 7 bases and 7 bases, with 17 bases remaining between them. The germline V gene encodes CDR1 MDHEN and CDR2 SYDVKM. The CDR3 is made up of 15 amino acids. CDR3: CASTPRQGRNSPLHF. The CDR3, as DNA: TGTGCCAGCACTCCCCGTCAGGGGCGGAATTCACCCCTCCACTTT.

V gene TRBV5-4 combines with J gene TRBJ1-1; 12 bases line up with TRBD1. CDR3 length: 17 amino acids. CDR1 SGHNT and CDR2 YYREEE come from the germline V gene (reference sequence). V lost 3 bases and J lost 1; bases outside the gene matches: 7. The CDR3 region is CASSSVGQGASNTEAFF. The CDR3 DNA reads TGTGCCAGCAGCTCCGTGGGACAGGGGGCGTCGAACACTGAAGCTTTCTTT.

This clone has only a few counts. The chain carries TRBV28 and TRBJ2-7; 7 nucleotides align to TRBD1. In germline, CDR1 is MDHEN, CDR2 SYDVKM. Trimming cost V 3 bases and J 3 bases; bases outside gene matches: 8. The CDR3 is 15 amino acids. The CDR3: CASSFSAGTVYEQYF. The CDR3 DNA follows: TGTGCCAGCAGTTTCTCCGCCGGGACAGTCTACGAGCAGTACTTC.

This clone was seen a single time. The chain couples TRBV5-4 to TRBJ2-7; 7 bases line up with TRBD1. V gave up 2 bases and J gave up 1 base; unmatched junction bases: 3. CDR3 length: 14 residues. Germline V gene sequence: CDR1 SGHNT, CDR2 YYREEE (reference sequence). For the CDR3, the DNA is TGTGCCAGCAGCTTAAGGGGGCTGTCCTACGAGCAGTACTTC. It is translated as CASSLRGLSYEQYF.

About this clone itself: At one of its ends the junction is not consistent with the germline gene, which may arise from a read error. The J gene is TRBJ2-7, the V gene TRBV5-1; 7 bases align to TRBD2. Germline V gives CDR1 SGHRS, CDR2 YFSETQ. CDR3 size: 10 residues. CDR3 loop: CASSRGRENF. The DNA of the CDR3 is TGCGCCAGCTCCCGGGGGAGGGAAAACTTC.

The V and J genes are TRBV9 and TRBJ2-5, with TRBD2 matching over 8 bases. The CDR3 runs to 15 residues. Germline V gene sequence: CDR1 SGDLS, CDR2 YYNGEE. The ends lost 6 bases at V and 1 base at J; junction bases unmatched: 8. CDR3 sequence reads: CASTVSGAIQETQYF. CDR3 DNA sequence: TGTGCCAGCACCGTTAGCGGGGCGATCCAAGAGACCCAGTACTTC. The variable domain in full, with the rest retrieved from reference TRBV9 and TRBJ2-5, is DSGVTQTPKHLITATGQRVTLRCSPRSGDLSVYWYQQSLDQGLQFLIQYYNGEERAKGNILERFSAQQFPDLHSELNLSSLELGDSALYFCASTVSGAIQETQYFGPGTRLLVL.

The V call is TRBV7-3, the J call TRBJ2-7; D possibly corresponds to TRBD1 (6 bases). The germline V gene encodes CDR1 SGHTA and CDR2 FQGTGA. Trimming cost V 5 bases and J 6 bases, with 17 bases left between them. The CDR3 sequence is 14 residues long. Here the CDR3 DNA reads TGTGCCAGCAGCCCCACCCGACAGGCCCTCGAGCAGTACTTC. This sequence encodes CASSPTRQALEQYF.

The V call is TRBV10-3, the J call TRBJ2-5, with 7 bases identical to TRBD2. V lost 3 bases and J lost 5; bases outside the gene matches: 6. Germline loops: CDR1 ENHRY, CDR2 SYGVKD. This CDR3 region has 14 residues. The CDR3 sequence: CAISEPGAGETQYF. CDR3 in DNA: TGTGCCATCAGTGAACCGGGAGCGGGGGAGACCCAGTACTTC.

This sequence joins TRBV19 and TRBJ1-1, with 8 bases aligning to TRBD1. The CDR3 is 15 residues long. CDR1 is LNHDA, CDR2 SQIVND, per germline (reference sequence). The junction had 11 bases not matched to a gene; V was cut back by 5 bases and J by 6 bases. As DNA, the CDR3 is TGTGCCAGTAGTGGCCTGACAGGGGTCGGCGCTGAAGCTTTCTTT. Encoded protein: CASSGLTGVGAEAFF.

CDR3: CASRPRGKLPPGTDTQYF. DNA of the CDR3: TGTGCCAGCAGACCTCGAGGGAAGCTCCCACCCGGGACAGATACGCAGTATTTT. The chain employs TRBV28 and TRBJ2-3, with D maybe TRBD2 (5 bases). V lost 6 bases and J lost 3, with 25 bases in between. CDR3 length: 18 amino acids. Germline loops: CDR1 MDHEN, CDR2 SYDVKM.

The gene calls are TRBV27 and TRBJ1-6; D is unresolved. V lost 2 bases to trimming and J lost 11 bases, with 10 bases between them. Germline CDR1 and CDR2: MNHEY and SMNVEV (reference sequence). The CDR3 is made up of 13 amino acids. Here the CDR3 reads CASSLGPMPPLHF. The CDR3 DNA reads as TGTGCCAGCAGTTTAGGGCCGATGCCACCCCTCCACTTT.

The chain uses TRBV27 and TRBJ1-2, with 11 positions matching TRBD1. CDR3 length: 15 residues. With 6 bases clipped from V and 7 bases from J, the junction kept 10 bases outside the gene matches. CDR1 and CDR2 from the germline V gene are MNHEY and SMNVEV (reference sequence). This CDR3 is CASRPNGQGAVGYTF. The CDR3 DNA is TGTGCCAGCAGACCTAACGGACAGGGGGCTGTTGGCTACACCTTC.

The rearrangement links TRBV30 to TRBJ2-7; maybe TRBD2 (5 bases). Germline V gives CDR1 GTSNPN, CDR2 SVGIG (reference sequence). The CDR3 is 11 residues long. Between the trimmed V and J ends, which lost 4 bases and 5 bases, there was a span of 9 bases. CDR3 DNA sequence: TGTGCCTGGATTGAGAGGGACGAGCAGTACTTC. As protein: CAWIERDEQYF. The variable domain in full, completed from reference TRBV30 and TRBJ2-7, reads SQTIHQWPATLVQPVGSPLSLECTVEGTSNPNLYWYRQAAGRGLQLLFYSVGIGQISSEVPQNLSASRPQDRQFILSSKKLLLSDSGFYLCAWIERDEQYFGPGTRLTVT.